This T cell receptor (beta chain) was documented in a study of T cells in Graves' hyperthyroidism and ophthalmopathy (dated by TCRdb to 2018 to 2020). Concerning the study at large: Peripheral blood samples were taken at initial diagnosis, before any treatment was given. TCR V-J signatures able to tell the groups apart were searched for in a discovery cohort of around 95 patients, of whom around 43 had Graves' ophthalmopathy and around 58 had stable Graves' hyperthyroidism. Prospective prediction of ophthalmopathy was tested in an independent validation cohort consisting of roughly 20 hyperthyroidism patients and approximately 16 patients who later progressed to ophthalmopathy. The approximately 100 discovery patients were randomly divided into training and test sets at a 7:3 ratio. The study also compared thyroid tissue and blood T-cell repertoires from five or six Graves' hyperthyroidism patients. After sampling, hyperthyroidism patients received methimazole starting at 30 mg daily, and ophthalmopathy patients received high-dose intravenous methylprednisolone. The paper reports TCR Vbeta CDR3 sequencing of over 130 peripheral blood samples: around 45 ophthalmopathy, over 70 hyperthyroidism and 17 progressor patients.

The germline V gene (reference sequence) provides CDR1 DFQATT and CDR2 SNEGSKA. A distance of 12 bases separates the germline ends of V and J, which lose 0 bases and 4 bases respectively. Its CDR3 holds 14 amino acids, cysteine through phenylalanine. The entry retains the CDR3 DNA only, 42 bases that are in frame from base 1. Overall study results and their limits: No statistical method was used to fix the sample size in advance, and group allocation was not hidden from the investigators. In validation, the model predicted progression to ophthalmopathy with 55% to 71% sensitivity and approximately 78% specificity, a median of 6.5 months before onset. Most expanded thyroid clonotypes (frequency above 0.001) were also detected in blood, a finding suggesting that blood repertoires may reflect thyroid immune responses. Ophthalmopathy was separated from stable hyperthyroidism by a 13 V-J signature model, with 87.88% sensitivity and about 81% specificity obtained in cross-validation and 80%/75% obtained in testing.

Ophthalmopathy patients had moderately to severely active disease, Clinical Activity Score of at least 3, NOSPECS grade of at least 4, and duration under 3 months. Any patient with an uncontrolled infection, another autoimmune disease, pregnancy or lactation was excluded. Diagnoses were based on clinical symptoms, serum thyroxine and TRAb, thyroid ultrasound and orbital computed tomography. PBMCs were separated from around 9.1 ml of fresh peripheral blood using Ficoll-Paque density gradient centrifugation. Total RNA was extracted with Trizol reagent, and quality was checked on an Agilent 2100 Bioanalyzer. The TCR beta CDR3 regions were amplified from the RNA transcripts. The TCR CDR3 was subjected to a first round of RT-PCR using the HTBI primer set and the Qiagen OneStep RT-PCR kit. The libraries were constructed in a second round of multiplex PCR and then size-selected and purified. Sequencing of the libraries was done on an Illumina HiSeq2000 using paired-end 100 bp reads. On the study's bioinformatics: Raw data were processed with SOAPnuke, discarding reads with adapters, uncalled bases, mean Phred below 15, or no exact constant-primer or identifier match. High-quality paired reads were merged with COPE v1.2.5, and unique nucleotide sequences were defined as clonotypes. MiTCR v1.1 was used to align the clonotypes against IMGT TRBV, TRBD and TRBJ reference segments. The analysis included only V-J combinations with a frequency above 0.0001, which together covered roughly 99% of the repertoires. A TCS score was defined as the ratio of F50 (clonal expansion) to E x V (chaos), with BLOSUM62-based TCRdist applied between CDR3 peptides within each V-J. Welch's t-statistics and random forest reduced fewer than 550 V-J features to 13, which were used in a naive Bayes classifier (R e1071). The raw public data were reprocessed by TCRdb itself: fastp quality trimming at Q25, MiXCR clonotype calling, in-frame beta chains only. For every CDR3 protein sequence, its rows merge into one entry that carries the most common genes and DNA. The V and J calls and clone size come from TCRdb's table, not from the authors' own analysis. The sample table contains 300,000 to 450,000 distinct CDR3 sequences; only one count was recorded for roughly 14% of them. Roughly a fifth of the sample goes to the ten largest clones.

This clonotype has just a few counts. What antigen it recognizes has not been identified. The sample holds no much larger clone one base away, and base qualities are not on file. The chain is assembled from TRBV20-1 and TRBJ1-2, and perhaps TRBD1 as D gene, on 5 matching bases. This clonotype was obtained from a woman aged 30 to 39 with Graves' ophthalmopathy. Sequencing used blood. CDR3 region: CSARDGRGPYGYTF. The DNA sequence is given as TGCAGTGCTAGAGATGGAAGGGGCCCCTATGGCTACACCTTC.